This TCR beta chain was sequenced in a study of blood T cell repertoires in COVID-19. Study overall: T cells, B-cell-depleted T cells, or PBMCs provided the cDNA or gDNA that served as material.

Clinical history as reported by participants underpinned cohort assignment. As processed by the authors: The assay estimated nucleated cells by amplifying reference gene primers. This table comes from immunoSEQ multiplex PCR, and its TCRdb copy is limited to in-frame clones, with some not included. Clone size and V and J calls were adopted from that table, with D and trimming inferred from the DNA. The table records some 240,000 clones, roughly 81% of them present only once. The CDR3 totals 14 residues. The germline V gene has CDR1 MDHEN and CDR2 SYDVKM. V was cut by 3 bases and J by 2 bases, with 10 bases left in between.

The source material was PBMCs or T cells enriched from blood (not recorded which). The V gene is TRBV28, the J gene TRBJ1-2; the D gene is possibly TRBD1 (5 bases). The clonotype comes from a woman in her fifties or sixties who had been exposed to COVID-19. The CDR3 coding sequence is TGTGCCAGCAGTTTGGCACAGGTAAACTATGGCTACACCTTC. Amino acid sequence: CASSLAQVNYGYTF.